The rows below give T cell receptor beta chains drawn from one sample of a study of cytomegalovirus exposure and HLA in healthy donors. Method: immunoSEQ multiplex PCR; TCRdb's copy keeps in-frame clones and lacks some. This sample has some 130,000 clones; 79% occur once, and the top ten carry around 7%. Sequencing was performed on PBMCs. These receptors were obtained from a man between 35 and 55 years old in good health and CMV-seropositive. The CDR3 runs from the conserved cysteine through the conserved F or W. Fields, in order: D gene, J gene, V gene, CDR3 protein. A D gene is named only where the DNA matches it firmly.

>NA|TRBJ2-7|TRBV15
CATSRGGTGEGYEQYF
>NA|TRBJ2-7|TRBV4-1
CASSQAQRASSYEQYF
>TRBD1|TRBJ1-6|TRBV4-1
CASSLKTGYGSPLHF
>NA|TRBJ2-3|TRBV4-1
CASKSGSATDTQYF
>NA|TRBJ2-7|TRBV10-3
CAISAEGGSYEQYF
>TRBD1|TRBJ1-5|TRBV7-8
CASSWSQGGGQPQHF
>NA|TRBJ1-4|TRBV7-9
CGIQATNEKLFF
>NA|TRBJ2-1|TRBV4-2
CASSQDRTGAMNEQFF
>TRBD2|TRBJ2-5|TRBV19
CASSAGTSGRGETQYF
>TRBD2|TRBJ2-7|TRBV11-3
CASSQGLAGHYEQYF
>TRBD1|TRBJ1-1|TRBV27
CASKLIQTGGRTEAFF
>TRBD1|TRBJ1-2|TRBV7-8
CASSLGQGRNGYTF
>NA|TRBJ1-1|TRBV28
CASTQPGRVQNTEAFF
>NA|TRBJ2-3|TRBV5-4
CASSLAAGPGTDTQYF
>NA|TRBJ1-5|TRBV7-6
CASSSGEHQPQHF